This T cell receptor beta chain was obtained from a study of Graves' ophthalmopathy and Graves' hyperthyroidism. The CDR3 is 19 amino acids. Germline assignment: CDR1 SGHTA and CDR2 FQGTGA. The ends lost 2 bases at V and 3 bases at J; junction bases unmatched: 16. Ten or more counts support this clonotype. Using RNA transcripts, the TCR beta CDR3 regions were amplified. The workflow started with a first-round RT-PCR run with HTBI primers and then moved on to a second-round multiplex PCR. Via MiXCR, TCRdb re-called the multiplex PCR reads, giving one row per CDR3 protein. This sample has under 350,000 distinct CDR3 sequences, with 17% found just once.

The sequencing sample was made of peripheral blood. The J gene is TRBJ2-3, the V gene TRBV7-3, with 8 nucleotides matching TRBD2. This clonotype originated in an adult man with Graves' ophthalmopathy. CDR3 amino acids: CASSLRSGGTVVGTDTQYF. The CDR3 DNA reads as TGTGCCAGCAGCTTACGTTCGGGGGGGACCGTGGTTGGTACAGATACGCAGTATTTT.